This T cell receptor beta chain was found in a study of PD-1 blockade in classical Hodgkin lymphoma. V dropped 1 base and J dropped 6 bases, with 8 bases sitting between them. This CDR3 comprises 13 residues. Germline lookup yields CDR1 SGHTA and CDR2 FQGNSA. Study conclusions and caveats: Baseline TCR diversity was reportedly lower in newly diagnosed patients than in healthy donors. It was reported as lower still in relapsed/refractory patients. Nothing has yet pinned down what causes the repertoire differences, possibly disease activity or prior therapy.

The time point was: newly diagnosed, previously untreated cHL patient sample. The CD4+ T cells used were purified from thawed PBMCs through magnetic negative selection. Untreated, newly diagnosed classical Hodgkin lymphoma PBMCs were used for comparison. As for this clone: Its antigen is unknown.

This table comes from immunoSEQ multiplex PCR, and its TCRdb copy is limited to in-frame clones, with some not included. The sample contains 18,000 or so clones, about 83% of which appear only once. The J gene is TRBJ2-3, the V gene TRBV7-2; no clear D gene. This receptor was taken from a human donor with classical Hodgkin lymphoma. Material for sequencing was CD4+ T cells from blood. CDR3 residues: CASSLGGPDTQYF. CDR3 nucleotides: TGTGCCAGCAGCTTAGGTGGTCCGGATACGCAGTATTTT. The variable domain in full, completed from reference TRBV7-2 and TRBJ2-3, reads GAGVSQSPSNKVTEKGKDVELRCDPISGHTALYWYRQSLGQGLEFLIYFQGNSAPDKSGLPSDRFSAERTGGSVSTLTIQRTQQEDSAVYLCASSLGGPDTQYFGPGTRLTVL.